A few counts support the clone carrying this T cell receptor beta chain. The antigen is not known. The source of the sample is a study of cytomegalovirus exposure and HLA in healthy donors. Findings of the study overall: Cytomegalovirus-associated TCR beta chains were listed, numbering 150 to 200. Accurate HLA-A and HLA-B prediction from TCR beta sequences was reported for most subjects. A later analysis linked fewer than 20,000 TCR beta sequences to HLA alleles at 0.05 false discovery rate.

There are 15 residues in the CDR3. The germline V gene encodes CDR1 SGHRS and CDR2 YFSETQ. V dropped 4 bases and J dropped 5 bases, with 19 bases sitting between them. Primers for the PCR totalled 60 Vbeta and 13 Jbeta. TCRdb's table, derived via immunoSEQ multiplex PCR, lists solely in-frame clones and lacks some. The table has more than 95,000 clones, about four fifths seen once; the top ten hold more than 1.5%. The rearrangement links TRBV5-1 to TRBJ2-7; a possible D gene is TRBD2 (7 bases). Sample: PBMCs. The TCR comes from a man younger than 35 in good health and CMV-seronegative. The CDR3 coding sequence is TGCGCCAGCAGCCCCCTGAGGGGGGGCGCGAACGAGCAGTACTTC. This sequence encodes CASSPLRGGANEQYF.